These 6 T cell receptor beta chains originate from one sample sequenced in a study of control samples from healthy donors and cancer patients. Here immunoSEQ multiplex PCR was the method, and the copy in TCRdb shows in-frame clones only, minus some. The sample lists around 200,000 clones, about nine tenths seen once, with about 1.4% in the top ten. The sequenced material came from blood. The receptor source for this set is a woman in her thirties in good health.

The chain is built from TRBV5-1 and TRBJ2-7, with unresolved D. Germline V gives CDR1 SGHRS, CDR2 YFSETQ. Trimming shortened V by 0 bases and J by 6 bases, and 10 bases separated the two germline ends. This CDR3 region has 13 residues. The CDR3 sequence is CASSLVVASEQYF. Written as DNA, the CDR3 is TGCGCCAGCAGCTTGGTCGTAGCCTCCGAGCAGTACTTC.

The gene calls are TRBV2 and TRBJ2-2, with TRBD2 matching 9 bases. Per germline, CDR1 SNHLY and CDR2 FYNNEI. The CDR3 consists of 15 residues. The V and J ends lost 4 bases and 0 bases, in that order; junction bases with no gene match: 0. For the CDR3, the DNA is TGTGCCAGCAGTGGCGGGGGGGCGAACACCGGGGAGCTGTTTTTT. Encoded protein: CASSGGGANTGELFF.

The V gene is TRBV10-3, the J gene TRBJ1-1; D unresolved. Germline assignment: CDR1 ENHRY and CDR2 SYGVKD. This CDR3 spans 14 amino acids. V was cut by 2 bases and J by 1 base, with 8 bases left in between. CDR3 protein: CAISELPENTEAFF. CDR3 bases: TGTGCCATCAGTGAGCTCCCCGAGAACACTGAAGCTTTCTTT.

The chain uses TRBV9 and TRBJ2-5; TRBD1 might be the D (7 bases). This CDR3 spans 14 amino acids. Germline CDR1 is SGDLS and CDR2 is YYNGEE. V lost 0 bases, J lost 3 bases, and 9 bases lay in between. This chain's CDR3 is CASSVGRGEETQYF. In DNA, the CDR3 is TGTGCCAGCAGCGTAGGCAGGGGGGAAGAGACCCAGTACTTC.

This clone appeared a few times. The chain links TRBV6-5 to TRBJ2-7, with 10 bases identical to TRBD2. The CDR3 is 13 residues long. Germline values: CDR1 MNHEY, CDR2 SVGAGI. Germline trimming cut 7 bases from V and 3 bases from J; bases unmatched to any gene: 3. CDR3 protein: CASNRLAGYEQYF. For the CDR3, the DNA is TGTGCCAGCAACCGACTAGCGGGCTACGAGCAGTACTTC.

The gene calls are TRBV30 and TRBJ2-4; D gene uncertain. V lost 2 bases, J lost 0 bases, and 8 bases lay in between. The CDR3 extends over 14 amino acids. Germline V gene lookup returns CDR1 GTSNPN and CDR2 SVGIG (reference sequence). As DNA, the CDR3 is TGTGCCTGGAGTTTAACTTTAGCCAAAAACATTCAGTACTTC. This gives the protein CAWSLTLAKNIQYF.